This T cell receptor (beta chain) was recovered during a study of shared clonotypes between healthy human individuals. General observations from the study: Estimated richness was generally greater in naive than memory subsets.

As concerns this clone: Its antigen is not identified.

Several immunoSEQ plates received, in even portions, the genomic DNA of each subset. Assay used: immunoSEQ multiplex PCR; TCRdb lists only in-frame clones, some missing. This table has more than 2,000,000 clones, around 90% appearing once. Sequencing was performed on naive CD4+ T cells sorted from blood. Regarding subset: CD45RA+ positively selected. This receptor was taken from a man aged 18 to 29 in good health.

The CDR3 bases are TGTGCCAGCAGGCCGGGACAGCCCAGCACTGAAGCTTTCTTT. Translation: CASRPGQPSTEAFF. The rearrangement uses TRBV28 and TRBJ1-1; 7 bases line up with TRBD1. The CDR3 has 14 residues. Germline CDR1 and CDR2: MDHEN and SYDVKM. V was clipped by 6 bases and J by 4 bases; unmatched bases: 8.